The clone carrying this T cell receptor (beta chain) was seen a handful of times. The record originates from a study of early T cells in non-severe SARS-CoV-2 infection. Trimming shortened V by 0 bases and J by 3 bases, and 7 bases separated the two germline ends. This CDR3 has 13 amino acids. Per germline, CDR1 SGHRS and CDR2 YFSETQ. TCRdb independently ran MiXCR on the 5' RACE reads; one entry per CDR3 protein. There are 100,000 to 130,000 distinct CDR3 sequences in the sample; approximately 12% occur only once, and more than 6.5% lies in the top ten. The TCR comes from an adult who was a healthcare worker with PCR-confirmed SARS-CoV-2 infection or an uninfected control (not recorded which). V gene TRBV5-1 combines with J gene TRBJ2-7; D ambiguous. Sequencing input: whole blood. The CDR3 loop is CASSLADRYEQYF. CDR3 bases: TGCGCCAGCAGCTTGGCCGACCGCTACGAGCAGTACTTC.